This TCR beta chain was captured in a study of T cell responses to AZD1222 COVID-19 vaccine. The wider study: Second-dose recipients at about 4 or about 12 weeks were treated as one pooled group. Findings and caveats of the study: Reports say nearly half of spike-specific TCRs go after unmutated variant regions. After two AZD1222 doses, spike-specific TCR breadth and depth rose versus day 0.

Generated by immunoSEQ multiplex PCR, the TCRdb table keeps only in-frame clones and is missing some. There are roughly 120,000 clones in the sample; approximately 84% occur only once, and 7.5% lies in the top ten. CDR3 size: 17 residues. Germline CDR1 SGHTS, CDR2 YDEGEE. V gave up 2 bases and J gave up 2 bases; unmatched junction bases: 9. A word on this clone: Its antigen remains unidentified.

This sequence joins TRBV5-8 and TRBJ1-5; 8 nucleotides line up with TRBD1. The sequences come from peripheral blood, collected on day 0 of AZD1222 vaccination. This TCR was sampled from an adult in good health. The CDR3 reads CASSFWAGGAGNQPQHF. The CDR3 DNA sequence: TGTGCCAGCAGCTTCTGGGCAGGGGGCGCGGGCAATCAGCCCCAGCATTTT.